Listed below are T cell receptor beta chains from one sample, sequenced in a study of T cells after yellow fever vaccination. TCRdb recomputed calls from the 5' RACE reads with MiXCR, one row per CDR3 protein. The sample yields 450,000 to 650,000 distinct CDR3 sequences, approximately 13% seen once. This specimen consisted of PBMCs, obtained on the day of the yellow fever booster vaccination. These receptors all come from a man between 25 and 39 years old who received the YFV17D yellow fever vaccine. Each CDR3 is given with its conserved first and last residue. A D gene is named only where the DNA matches it firmly. Size tells how often a clone was seen (once, few, many) or the class of an expanded clone, and some rows leave it out.

cdr3_aa: CASSPAGLAGGGNEQFF
cdr3_nt: TGTGCCAGCAGCCCAGCGGGACTAGCGGGAGGGGGTAATGAGCAGTTCTTC
v_call: TRBV5-6
clone_size: few
d_call: TRBD2
j_call: TRBJ2-1
cdr3_length: 17

cdr3_aa: CSCFLNPQNIQYF
cdr3_nt: TGCAGTTGCTTCTTAAACCCCCAAAACATTCAGTACTTC
v_call: TRBV20-1
clone_size: few
d_call: .
j_call: TRBJ2-4
cdr3_length: 13

cdr3_aa: CSARDPGTSGSGEQFF
cdr3_nt: TGCAGTGCTAGAGATCCGGGAACTAGCGGGTCGGGTGAGCAGTTCTTC
v_call: TRBV20-1
clone_size: .
d_call: TRBD2
j_call: TRBJ2-1
cdr3_length: 16

cdr3_aa: CASSVALETQYF
cdr3_nt: TGTGCCAGCAGTGTAGCTTTGGAGACCCAGTACTTC
v_call: TRBV12-3/TRBV12-4
clone_size: few
d_call: .
j_call: TRBJ2-5
cdr3_length: 12

cdr3_aa: CASSLAPGSDTQYF
cdr3_nt: TGTGCCAGCAGCTTAGCGCCGGGGTCAGATACGCAGTATTTT
v_call: TRBV11-2
clone_size: .
d_call: .
j_call: TRBJ2-3
cdr3_length: 14

cdr3_aa: CASSQVGSGRIFF
cdr3_nt: TGTGCCAGCAGCCAAGTGGGTAGCGGGAGAATTTTCTTC
v_call: TRBV3-1
clone_size: few
d_call: TRBD2
j_call: TRBJ2-1
cdr3_length: 13

cdr3_aa: CASSSLVAGGFETQYF
cdr3_nt: TGCGCCAGCAGCTCCCTTGTAGCGGGAGGGTTCGAGACCCAGTACTTC
v_call: TRBV5-1
clone_size: .
d_call: TRBD2
j_call: TRBJ2-5
cdr3_length: 16

cdr3_aa: CSVADNERYEQYF
cdr3_nt: TGCAGCGTTGCAGATAATGAGCGCTACGAGCAGTACTTC
v_call: TRBV29-1
clone_size: few
d_call: .
j_call: TRBJ2-7
cdr3_length: 13

cdr3_aa: CASSPFGQSSSYNEQFF
cdr3_nt: TGTGCCAGCAGTCCCTTCGGACAGTCGAGCTCCTACAATGAGCAGTTCTTC
v_call: TRBV12-3/TRBV12-4
clone_size: many
d_call: .
j_call: TRBJ2-1
cdr3_length: 17

cdr3_aa: CASSSRDYSPEGDTQYF
cdr3_nt: TGTGCCAGCAGCTCAAGGGACTACAGCCCGGAGGGAGATACGCAGTATTTT
v_call: TRBV7-6
clone_size: few
d_call: TRBD2
j_call: TRBJ2-3
cdr3_length: 17

cdr3_aa: CASSPGPGHEQYF
cdr3_nt: TGTGCCAGCAGCCCGGGACCCGGGCACGAGCAGTACTTC
v_call: TRBV14
clone_size: .
d_call: .
j_call: TRBJ2-7
cdr3_length: 13

cdr3_aa: CASSQDPPTSGSNEQYF
cdr3_nt: TGTGCCAGCAGCCAAGACCCTCCGACTAGCGGGAGTAACGAGCAGTACTTC
v_call: TRBV3-1
clone_size: .
d_call: TRBD2
j_call: TRBJ2-7
cdr3_length: 17

cdr3_aa: CASSLGGLSKGSDTQYF
cdr3_nt: TGTGCCAGCAGCTTAGGAGGACTATCAAAGGGTTCAGATACGCAGTATTTT
v_call: TRBV7-2
clone_size: .
d_call: .
j_call: TRBJ2-3
cdr3_length: 17

cdr3_aa: CATSRADGRQPQHF
cdr3_nt: TGTGCCACCAGCAGGGCCGATGGACGCCAGCCCCAGCATTTT
v_call: TRBV15
clone_size: .
d_call: .
j_call: TRBJ1-5
cdr3_length: 14

cdr3_aa: CASSLGLPGANVLTF
cdr3_nt: TGTGCCAGCAGCTTGGGACTCCCTGGGGCCAACGTCCTGACTTTC
v_call: TRBV5-6
clone_size: .
d_call: .
j_call: TRBJ2-6
cdr3_length: 15

cdr3_aa: CASSRRTGIDSPLHF
cdr3_nt: TGTGCCAGCAGCCGTCGGACAGGCATAGATTCACCCCTCCACTTT
v_call: TRBV7-8
clone_size: .
d_call: TRBD1
j_call: TRBJ1-6
cdr3_length: 15

cdr3_aa: CASSPRTSGRDLNNEQFF
cdr3_nt: TGTGCCAGCAGCCCCCGGACTAGCGGGAGAGACCTAAACAATGAGCAGTTCTTC
v_call: TRBV11-1
clone_size: .
d_call: TRBD2
j_call: TRBJ2-1
cdr3_length: 18

cdr3_aa: CASSPLAGGPGRETQYF
cdr3_nt: TGTGCCAGCTCACCACTAGCGGGAGGGCCCGGGAGAGAGACCCAGTACTTC
v_call: TRBV18
clone_size: few
d_call: TRBD2
j_call: TRBJ2-5
cdr3_length: 17

cdr3_aa: CASSLVSIGGNEQFF
cdr3_nt: TGCGCCAGCAGCTTGGTATCAATTGGGGGGAATGAGCAGTTCTTC
v_call: TRBV5-1
clone_size: .
d_call: .
j_call: TRBJ2-1
cdr3_length: 15

cdr3_aa: CASSPPSGRPHEQFF
cdr3_nt: TGTGCCAGCTCACCACCTAGCGGGAGGCCCCATGAGCAGTTCTTC
v_call: TRBV18
clone_size: .
d_call: TRBD2
j_call: TRBJ2-1
cdr3_length: 15

cdr3_aa: CASSLAGTLNTGELFF
cdr3_nt: TGCGCCAGCAGCTTGGCTGGGACACTGAACACCGGGGAGCTGTTTTTT
v_call: TRBV5-1
clone_size: few
d_call: .
j_call: TRBJ2-2
cdr3_length: 16

cdr3_aa: CASSLVGASSYEQYF
cdr3_nt: TGTGCCAGCAGTTTGGTGGGGGCGAGCTCCTACGAGCAGTACTTC
v_call: TRBV27
clone_size: few
d_call: .
j_call: TRBJ2-7
cdr3_length: 15

cdr3_aa: CSARVSGRSLVVNEQFF
cdr3_nt: TGCAGTGCTAGAGTTAGCGGGAGGTCTCTGGTGGTCAATGAGCAGTTCTTC
v_call: TRBV20-1
clone_size: .
d_call: TRBD2
j_call: TRBJ2-1
cdr3_length: 17

cdr3_aa: CASSFQGRSDTQYF
cdr3_nt: TGTGCCAGCAGTTTTCAGGGGCGGTCAGATACGCAGTATTTT
v_call: TRBV28
clone_size: .
d_call: .
j_call: TRBJ2-3
cdr3_length: 14

cdr3_aa: CASSTGTGALTQYF
cdr3_nt: TGTGCCAGCAGTACCGGGACAGGGGCACTGACCCAGTACTTC
v_call: TRBV27
clone_size: .
d_call: TRBD1
j_call: TRBJ2-5
cdr3_length: 14

cdr3_aa: CASTGTDPSTDTQYF
cdr3_nt: TGTGCCAGCACCGGGACCGACCCTAGCACAGATACGCAGTATTTT
v_call: TRBV25-1
clone_size: few
d_call: .
j_call: TRBJ2-3
cdr3_length: 15

cdr3_aa: CASTPDRGRGQPQHF
cdr3_nt: TGTGCCAGCACGCCAGACCGGGGACGAGGTCAGCCCCAGCATTTT
v_call: TRBV7-2
clone_size: .
d_call: .
j_call: TRBJ1-5
cdr3_length: 15

cdr3_aa: CATSPGRTGELFF
cdr3_nt: TGTGCCACCAGCCCTGGACGCACCGGGGAGCTGTTTTTT
v_call: TRBV24-1
clone_size: .
d_call: .
j_call: TRBJ2-2
cdr3_length: 13

cdr3_aa: CASSLEGDSNQPQHF
cdr3_nt: TGCGCCAGCAGCTTGGAAGGGGATAGCAATCAGCCCCAGCATTTT
v_call: TRBV5-1
clone_size: .
d_call: .
j_call: TRBJ1-5
cdr3_length: 15

cdr3_aa: CASSFLAGSTYNEQFF
cdr3_nt: TGCGCCAGCAGCTTTTTAGCGGGAAGTACCTACAATGAGCAGTTCTTC
v_call: TRBV5-1
clone_size: .
d_call: TRBD2
j_call: TRBJ2-1
cdr3_length: 16

cdr3_aa: CASSFLAGRTGELFF
cdr3_nt: TGCGCCAGCAGCTTCTTAGCGGGACGCACCGGGGAGCTGTTTTTT
v_call: TRBV5-1
clone_size: .
d_call: TRBD2
j_call: TRBJ2-2
cdr3_length: 15

cdr3_aa: CASSPRVGDTQYF
cdr3_nt: TGTGCCAGCAGCCCGCGGGTTGGAGATACGCAGTATTTT
v_call: TRBV5-4
clone_size: few
d_call: .
j_call: TRBJ2-3
cdr3_length: 13

cdr3_aa: CASSVAGTSGSNEQFF
cdr3_nt: TGTGCCAGCAGCGTAGCTGGGACTAGCGGGAGTAATGAGCAGTTCTTC
v_call: TRBV9
clone_size: .
d_call: TRBD2
j_call: TRBJ2-1
cdr3_length: 16

cdr3_aa: CASSSTLAVQYF
cdr3_nt: TGTGCCAGCAGTTCCACGCTAGCGGTACAGTACTTC
v_call: TRBV27
clone_size: few
d_call: TRBD2
j_call: TRBJ2-7
cdr3_length: 12

cdr3_aa: CASRDRGGYTF
cdr3_nt: TGTGCCAGCAGAGACCGCGGCGGCTACACCTTC
v_call: TRBV27
clone_size: .
d_call: .
j_call: TRBJ1-2
cdr3_length: 11

cdr3_aa: CASSPWASGSHEQFF
cdr3_nt: TGTGCCAGCAGCCCGTGGGCTAGCGGGAGTCATGAGCAGTTCTTC
v_call: TRBV5-4
clone_size: many
d_call: TRBD2
j_call: TRBJ2-1
cdr3_length: 15

cdr3_aa: CASSLNRAGGRYEQYF
cdr3_nt: TGCGCCAGCAGTCTCAATCGCGCGGGAGGGCGGTACGAGCAGTACTTC
v_call: TRBV4-3
clone_size: .
d_call: TRBD2
j_call: TRBJ2-7
cdr3_length: 16

cdr3_aa: CASSGGRGETQYF
cdr3_nt: TGTGCCAGCAGTGGGGGGCGCGGAGAGACCCAGTACTTC
v_call: TRBV2
clone_size: few
d_call: .
j_call: TRBJ2-5
cdr3_length: 13

cdr3_aa: CASSAGTELGGNDQPQHF
cdr3_nt: TGTGCCAGCAGTGCGGGGACGGAGTTGGGTGGGAACGATCAGCCCCAGCATTTT
v_call: TRBV12-3/TRBV12-4
clone_size: few
d_call: .
j_call: TRBJ1-5
cdr3_length: 18

cdr3_aa: CASSQTGNTEAFF
cdr3_nt: TGTGCCAGCAGCCAGACAGGGAACACTGAAGCTTTCTTT
v_call: TRBV4-3
clone_size: many
d_call: .
j_call: TRBJ1-1
cdr3_length: 13